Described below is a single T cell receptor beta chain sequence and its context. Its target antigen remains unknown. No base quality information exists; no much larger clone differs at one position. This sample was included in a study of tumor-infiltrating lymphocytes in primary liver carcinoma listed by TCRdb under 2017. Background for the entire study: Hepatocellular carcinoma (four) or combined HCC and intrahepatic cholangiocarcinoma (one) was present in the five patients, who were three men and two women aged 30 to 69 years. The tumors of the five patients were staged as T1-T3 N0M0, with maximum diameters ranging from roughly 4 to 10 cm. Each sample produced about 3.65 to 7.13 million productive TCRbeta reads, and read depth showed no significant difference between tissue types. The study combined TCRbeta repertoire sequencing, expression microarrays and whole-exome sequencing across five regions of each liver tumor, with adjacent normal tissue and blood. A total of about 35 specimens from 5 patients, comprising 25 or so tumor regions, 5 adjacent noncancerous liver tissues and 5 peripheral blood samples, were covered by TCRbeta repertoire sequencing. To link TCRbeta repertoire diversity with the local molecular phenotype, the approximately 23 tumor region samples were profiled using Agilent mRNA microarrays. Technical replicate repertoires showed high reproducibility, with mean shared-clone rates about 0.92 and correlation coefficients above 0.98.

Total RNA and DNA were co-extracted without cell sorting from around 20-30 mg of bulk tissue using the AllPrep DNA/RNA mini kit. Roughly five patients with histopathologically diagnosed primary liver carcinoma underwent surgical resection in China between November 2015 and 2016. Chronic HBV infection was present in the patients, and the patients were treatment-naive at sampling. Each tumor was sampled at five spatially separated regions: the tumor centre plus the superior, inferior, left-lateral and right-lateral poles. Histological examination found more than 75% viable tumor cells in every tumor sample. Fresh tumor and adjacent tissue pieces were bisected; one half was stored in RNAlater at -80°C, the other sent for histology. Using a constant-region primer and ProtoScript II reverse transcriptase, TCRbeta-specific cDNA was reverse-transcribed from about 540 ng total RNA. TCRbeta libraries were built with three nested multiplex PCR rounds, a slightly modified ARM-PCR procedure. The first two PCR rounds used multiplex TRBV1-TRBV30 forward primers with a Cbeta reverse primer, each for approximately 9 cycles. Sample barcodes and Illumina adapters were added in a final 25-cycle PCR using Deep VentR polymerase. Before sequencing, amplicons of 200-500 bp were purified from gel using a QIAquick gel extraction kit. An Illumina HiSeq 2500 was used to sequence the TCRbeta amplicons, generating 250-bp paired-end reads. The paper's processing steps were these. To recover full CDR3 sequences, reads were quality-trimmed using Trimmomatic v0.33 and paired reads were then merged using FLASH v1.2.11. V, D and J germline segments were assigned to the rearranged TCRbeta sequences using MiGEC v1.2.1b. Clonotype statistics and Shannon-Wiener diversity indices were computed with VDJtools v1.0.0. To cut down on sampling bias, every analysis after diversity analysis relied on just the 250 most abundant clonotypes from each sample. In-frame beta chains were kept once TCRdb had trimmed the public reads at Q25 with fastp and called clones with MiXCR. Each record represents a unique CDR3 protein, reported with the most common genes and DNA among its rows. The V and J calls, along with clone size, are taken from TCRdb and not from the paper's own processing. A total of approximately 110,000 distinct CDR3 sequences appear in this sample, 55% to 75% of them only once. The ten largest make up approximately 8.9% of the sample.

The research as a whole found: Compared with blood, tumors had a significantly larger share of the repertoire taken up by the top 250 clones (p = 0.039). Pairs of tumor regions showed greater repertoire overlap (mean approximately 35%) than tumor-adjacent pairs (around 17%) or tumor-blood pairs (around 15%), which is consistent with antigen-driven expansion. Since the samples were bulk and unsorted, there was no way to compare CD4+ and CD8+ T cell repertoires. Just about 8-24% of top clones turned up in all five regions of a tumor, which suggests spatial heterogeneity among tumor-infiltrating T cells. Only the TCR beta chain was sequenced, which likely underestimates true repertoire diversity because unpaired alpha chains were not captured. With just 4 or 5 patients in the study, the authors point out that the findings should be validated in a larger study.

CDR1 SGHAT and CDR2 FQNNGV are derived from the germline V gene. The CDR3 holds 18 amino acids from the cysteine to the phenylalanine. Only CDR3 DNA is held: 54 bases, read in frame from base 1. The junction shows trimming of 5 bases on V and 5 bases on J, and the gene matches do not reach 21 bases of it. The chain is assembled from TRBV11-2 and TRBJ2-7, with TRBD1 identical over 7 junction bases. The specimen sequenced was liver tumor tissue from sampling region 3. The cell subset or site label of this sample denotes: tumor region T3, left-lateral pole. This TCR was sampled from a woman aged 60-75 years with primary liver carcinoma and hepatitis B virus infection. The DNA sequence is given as TGTGCCAGCAGCGGGCTACAGGGGTTGGCTAGACTTTATAACGAGCAGTACTTC. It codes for CASSGLQGLARLYNEQYF.